Below are 22 T cell receptor beta chains sequenced from a single sample in a study of T cell changes during pregnancy in multiple sclerosis (dated by TCRdb to about 2019). Library preparation employed the immunoSEQ multiplex PCR assay. Imported from immuneACCESS, the table was reduced by TCRdb to in-frame sequences with V and J called. These copies leave out some clones; in studies compared against another copy, an unresolved V gene accounts for under half, and the cause of the remainder is not known. The sample records tens of thousands of clones, roughly 94% of which are singletons. The ten largest clones capture nearly 0.2% of the sample. The starting material was CD4+ T cells from peripheral blood mononuclear cells, obtained in the second trimester of pregnancy. These receptors were collected from a female donor with multiple sclerosis, enrolled in a pregnancy study.

This chain uses TRBV30 with TRBJ1-5, with D perhaps matching TRBD1 (6 bases). The CDR3 spans 15 residues. The germline gives CDR1 GTSNPN, CDR2 SVGIG (reference sequence). The V end lost 4 bases, the J end lost 0 bases, and 13 bases lay between the germline ends. This CDR3 reads CAWNLGTLSNQPQHF. DNA of the CDR3: TGTGCCTGGAACCTCGGGACACTTAGCAATCAGCCCCAGCATTTT.

The genes are TRBV30 and TRBJ2-3; 11 bases agree with TRBD2. This CDR3 comprises 18 residues. J gave up 0 bases and V 0 bases, and 8 bases lay outside the gene matches. Germline V lookup: CDR1 GTSNPN, CDR2 SVGIG (reference sequence). Written as DNA, the CDR3 is TGTGCCTGGAGTGTCCCTAGCGGGGGGCCCCTTAGCACAGATACGCAGTATTTT. It yields the protein CAWSVPSGGPLSTDTQYF.

This sequence joins TRBV11-3 and TRBJ1-5, with D tentatively TRBD1 (6 bases). CDR3 length: 16 amino acids. Looked up from germline, CDR1 is SGHNT and CDR2 is YENEEA. Trimming pared 5 bases from V and 2 bases from J, leaving 16 bases between. CDR3 in DNA: TGTGCCAGCAGCATACAGGGTTACGTGGGCAATCAGCCCCAGCATTTT. Amino acids: CASSIQGYVGNQPQHF. The variable domain in full, with the rest retrieved from reference TRBV11-3 and TRBJ1-5, is EAGVVQSPRYKIIEKKQPVAFWCNPISGHNTLYWYLQNLGQGPELLIRYENEEAVDDSQLPKDRFSAERLKGVDSTLKIQPAELGDSAVYLCASSIQGYVGNQPQHFGDGTRLSIL.

The chain combines TRBV14 with TRBJ1-1; D call uncertain. The CDR3 runs 12 residues. The germline CDR1 and CDR2 sequences are SGHDN and FVKESK. V was pared by 0 bases and J by 5 bases, with 4 bases between. CDR3 nucleotides: TGTGCCAGCAGCCAAGAGCGGACTGAAGCTTTCTTT. Translating it yields CASSQERTEAFF.

This clone was seen once. The rearrangement uses TRBV2 and TRBJ1-2; no firm D call. Germline CDR1 SNHLY, CDR2 FYNNEI. V lost 5 bases and J lost 4, with 11 bases in between. The length of the CDR3 is 13 residues. The DNA for the CDR3 is TGTGCCAGCAGTCCACAACAGACCTATGGCTACACCTTC. Amino acids: CASSPQQTYGYTF.

This clone has a single count. The chain has TRBV19 and TRBJ1-2; TRBD1 is a possible D gene (6 bases). This CDR3 spans 13 amino acids. Trimming pared 3 bases from V and 8 bases from J, leaving 13 bases between. Germline CDR1 and CDR2: LNHDA and SQIVND (reference sequence). CDR3 sequence (DNA): TGTGCCAGTAGTATCTCAGGGGAGAGAGGCTACACCTTC. Translation gives CASSISGERGYTF.

This clone was seen once. This chain uses TRBV6-4 with TRBJ1-2; TRBD1 agrees at 7 bases. The germline gives CDR1 MRHNA, CDR2 SNTAGT. The CDR3 totals 16 residues. Trimming removed 2 bases from V and 2 bases from J; junction bases left unmatched: 8. CDR3: CASSDDRESSNYGYTF. For the CDR3, the DNA is TGTGCCAGCAGTGACGACAGGGAGTCCTCAAACTATGGCTACACCTTC.

The rearrangement links TRBV9 to TRBJ1-4; TRBD1 aligns across 9 bases. This CDR3 region has 14 residues. V gave up 3 bases and J gave up 8 bases; unmatched junction bases: 5. The germline V gene has CDR1 SGDLS and CDR2 YYNGEE. CDR3 nucleotide sequence: TGTGCCAGCAGCGAACAGGGGGCTGGGGAAAAACTGTTTTTT. It codes for CASSEQGAGEKLFF.

The chain uses TRBV11-2 and TRBJ2-5; 9 bases align to TRBD1. The CDR3 covers 15 residues. Germline V lookup: CDR1 SGHAT, CDR2 FQNNGV. The junction had 9 bases not matched to a gene; V was cut back by 5 bases and J by 5 bases. The CDR3 bases are TGTGCCAGCAGCCCACGGACAGGGGTGGACGAGACCCAGTACTTC. It encodes CASSPRTGVDETQYF.

The chain combines TRBV18 with TRBJ1-1; D is possibly TRBD1 (5 bases). The CDR3 contains 15 residues. V was cut by 2 bases and J by 0 bases, with 10 bases left in between. From germline, CDR1 is KGHSH and CDR2 LQKENI. CDR3 DNA: TGTGCCAGCTCACCATGGTCGGGGGTGAACACTGAAGCTTTCTTT. As protein: CASSPWSGVNTEAFF.

The rearrangement uses TRBV5-4 and TRBJ2-7; D possibly corresponds to TRBD2 (6 bases). Trimming pared 0 bases from V and 10 bases from J, leaving 17 bases between. CDR1 and CDR2 (germline): SGHNT, YYREEE (reference sequence). The CDR3 length is 14 residues. CDR3 sequence: CASSLAGTGLEQYF. In DNA form, the CDR3 reads TGTGCCAGCAGCTTGGCCGGGACTGGTCTAGAACAGTACTTC.

This clone was detected only a few times. The rearrangement joins TRBV28 to TRBJ1-2; tentatively, D is TRBD1 (5 bases). CDR1 is MDHEN and CDR2 is SYDVKM in the germline V gene. The CDR3 has 12 amino acids. V was shortened by 6 bases and J by 4 bases, with 9 bases between the two germline ends. Written as DNA, the CDR3 is TGTGCCAGCAGGCAGGGTATCTATGGCTACACCTTC. As protein: CASRQGIYGYTF.

V and J are TRBV5-4 and TRBJ1-1; D perhaps matches TRBD1 (5 bases). Germline lookup yields CDR1 SGHNT and CDR2 YYREEE (reference sequence). Trimming cost V 3 bases and J 1 base, with 7 bases left between them. CDR3 length: 13 residues. CDR3: CASSYDRNTEAFF. The CDR3 DNA follows: TGTGCCAGCAGCTATGACAGGAACACTGAAGCTTTCTTT.

The chain combines TRBV13 with TRBJ1-1; D not certain. The CDR3 has 15 residues. Between the trimmed V and J ends, which lost 0 bases and 0 bases, there was a span of 8 bases. Germline CDR1 reads PRHDT; CDR2 reads FYEKMQ (reference sequence). The CDR3 nucleotides are TGTGCCAGCAGCTTAGGGGGCACTTTGAACACTGAAGCTTTCTTT. It yields the protein CASSLGGTLNTEAFF. The full variable domain, rest sourced from reference TRBV13 and TRBJ1-1, is AAGVIQSPRHLIKEKRETATLKCYPIPRHDTVYWYQQGPGQDPQFLISFYEKMQSDKGSIPDRFSAQQFSDYHSELNMSSLELGDSALYFCASSLGGTLNTEAFFGQGTRLTVV.

The chain employs TRBV13 and TRBJ1-4; D is unclear. The germline gives CDR1 PRHDT, CDR2 FYEKMQ (reference sequence). This CDR3 is built from 14 residues. V was pared by 5 bases and J by 4 bases, with 11 bases between. CDR3 DNA sequence: TGTGCCAGCAGCCAAACGGGAATTAATGAAAAACTGTTTTTT. This codes for CASSQTGINEKLFF.

The chain is built from TRBV5-5 and TRBJ2-1; no clear D gene. The CDR3 covers 13 residues. Trimming pared 2 bases from V and 8 bases from J, leaving 11 bases between. Germline assignment: CDR1 SGHKS and CDR2 YYEKEE (reference sequence). The CDR3 spells CASSFPHSDEQFF. CDR3 in DNA: TGTGCCAGCAGCTTCCCACATTCCGATGAGCAGTTCTTC.

V gene TRBV5-8 combines with J gene TRBJ1-1; 11 bases are shared with TRBD1. The V gene's germline CDR1 is SGHTS and CDR2 YDEGEE. The CDR3 covers 16 residues. The V and J ends lost 4 bases and 0 bases, in that order; junction bases with no gene match: 5. In DNA, the CDR3 is TGTGCCAGCAGCCTGGACAGGGGGCGGTTGAACACTGAAGCTTTCTTT. Residues: CASSLDRGRLNTEAFF. The complete variable domain, with remaining parts taken from reference TRBV5-8 and TRBJ1-1, reads EAGVTQSPTHLIKTRGQQATLRCSPISGHTSVYWYQQALGLGLQFLLWYDEGEERNRGNFPPRFSGRQFPNYSSELNVNALELEDSALYLCASSLDRGRLNTEAFFGQGTRLTVV.

This clone was found once. The CDR3: CASSKKRERFTGELFF. The CDR3 bases are TGTGCCAGCAGCAAAAAAAGGGAGAGATTCACCGGGGAGCTGTTTTTT. The chain couples TRBV21-1 to TRBJ2-2; the table's D gene call, TRBD2, was not cross checked with the DNA. TRBV21-1 is designated a pseudogene. This CDR3 spans 16 amino acids.

The rearrangement uses TRBV30 and TRBJ2-3; perhaps TRBD2 as D (5 bases). This CDR3 spans 14 amino acids. Germline V gives CDR1 GTSNPN, CDR2 SVGIG (reference sequence). V was clipped by 4 bases and J by 6 bases, with 17 bases between them. CDR3 in DNA: TGTGCCTGGAAGCAGGACCTCGGGGTGGATACGCAGTATTTT. This translates into CAWKQDLGVDTQYF. The full variable domain, in which reference TRBV30 and TRBJ2-3 provide the parts outside the CDR3, is SQTIHQWPATLVQPVGSPLSLECTVEGTSNPNLYWYRQAAGRGLQLLFYSVGIGQISSEVPQNLSASRPQDRQFILSSKKLLLSDSGFYLCAWKQDLGVDTQYFGPGTRLTVL.

This chain links TRBV5-1 with TRBJ1-1; D possibly corresponds to TRBD1 (6 bases). Trimming removed 1 base at V and 6 bases at J, with 13 bases between. Germline V gene sequence: CDR1 SGHRS, CDR2 YFSETQ. The CDR3 is 14 amino acids. CDR3 loop: CASSLLGAGAEAFF. Written as DNA, the CDR3 is TGCGCCAGCAGCTTGTTGGGGGCGGGGGCTGAAGCTTTCTTT.

CDR3: CAISGGFSGGADTQYF. DNA for the CDR3: TGTGCCATCAGTGGGGGATTTAGCGGGGGGGCAGATACGCAGTATTTT. This chain joins TRBV10-3 and TRBJ2-3; 11 bases are a match to TRBD2. J lost 4 bases, V lost 4 bases, and 7 bases had no gene match. CDR1 and CDR2 (germline): ENHRY, SYGVKD. The CDR3 extends over 16 amino acids.

This chain joins TRBV2 and TRBJ1-4, with 9 bases fitting TRBD1. The CDR3 covers 17 residues. Germline V gives CDR1 SNHLY, CDR2 FYNNEI. The junction had 12 bases not matched to a gene; V was cut back by 4 bases and J by 6 bases. The CDR3 reads CASSGPGTGRRDEKLFF. The DNA for the CDR3 is TGTGCCAGCAGTGGCCCCGGGACAGGGCGACGAGATGAAAAACTGTTTTTT.